The 15 T cell receptor beta chains reported below all come from one sample, sequenced in a study of blood T cell repertoires in COVID-19. Some clones are missing from TCRdb's copy, which holds only in-frame ones; the method was immunoSEQ multiplex PCR. Of roughly 140,000 clones in the sample, 76% were seen once. Sequencing input: peripheral blood. These TCRs come from a woman of 80 years or more with acute or convalescent COVID-19.

The chain uses TRBV29-1 and TRBJ2-7, with 7 nucleotides matching TRBD1. After removal of 6 bases from V and 3 bases from J, the junction contained 5 bases not matched to a gene. The length of the CDR3 is 12 residues. The V gene's germline CDR1 is SQVTM and CDR2 ANQGSEA. The DNA for the CDR3 is TGCAGCGTGGGACAGTATGTCTACGAGCAGTACTTC. Residues: CSVGQYVYEQYF.

This clone is a singleton in its sample. The chain joins TRBV12-3 or TRBV12-4 to TRBJ1-2; maybe TRBD1 (6 bases). The CDR3 sequence is 13 residues long. V lost 5 bases and J 4 bases, leaving 11 bases between the germline ends. CDR3 protein: CASSPDSLYGYTF. The CDR3 DNA sequence: TGTGCCAGCAGTCCGGACAGCCTCTATGGCTACACCTTC.

The chain links TRBV7-8 to TRBJ1-1; 10 positions agree with TRBD1. Germline V CDR1 and CDR2: SGHVS, FQNEAQ. The J segment lost 4 bases and the V segment lost 4 bases, leaving 0 bases of the junction unmatched. The CDR3 contains 13 residues. The DNA for the CDR3 is TGTGCCAGCAGCTGGGACAGGGGCACTGAAGCTTTCTTT. Translating it yields CASSWDRGTEAFF.

This chain uses TRBV6-5 with TRBJ1-6; TRBD1 matches at 8 bases. Germline V gives CDR1 MNHEY, CDR2 SVGAGI. The CDR3 spans 13 residues. V gave up 8 bases and J gave up 10 bases; unmatched junction bases: 7. The CDR3 sequence: CASLGQGSSPLHF. The CDR3 DNA is TGTGCCAGCCTCGGACAGGGTAGCTCACCCCTCCACTTT.

This clone was counted ten times or more. J is TRBJ2-2 and V is TRBV5-1, with 8 bases that match TRBD1. Germline-derived CDR1 and CDR2 are SGHRS and YFSETQ. The V segment lost 8 bases and the J segment 1 base; nucleotides outside the gene matches: 7. The CDR3 length is 15 residues. Here the CDR3 DNA reads TGCGCCAGTAGGACCGGGACAGGGAACACCGGGGAGCTGTTTTTT. Translating gives CASRTGTGNTGELFF.

This chain links TRBV7-3 with TRBJ2-1; 8 bases are a match to TRBD2. J was trimmed by 2 bases and V by 5 bases; bases with no gene match: 8. This CDR3 region has 16 residues. Germline V gives CDR1 SGHTA, CDR2 FQGTGA. CDR3 coding DNA: TGTGCCAGCAGCCCCGTTAGCGGGGCCACCTACAATGAGCAGTTCTTC. This gives the protein CASSPVSGATYNEQFF.

The CDR3: CAWSDGTGPSGNTIYF. The CDR3, as DNA: TGTGCCTGGAGTGACGGCACAGGGCCCTCTGGAAACACCATATATTTT. The V gene is TRBV30, the J gene TRBJ1-3; D possibly corresponds to TRBD1 (6 bases). The germline V gene encodes CDR1 GTSNPN and CDR2 SVGIG (reference sequence). The CDR3 is made up of 16 amino acids. V lost 1 base and J 0 bases, leaving 13 bases between the germline ends. Full variable domain (remainder filled in from reference TRBV30 and TRBJ1-3): SQTIHQWPATLVQPVGSPLSLECTVEGTSNPNLYWYRQAAGRGLQLLFYSVGIGQISSEVPQNLSASRPQDRQFILSSKKLLLSDSGFYLCAWSDGTGPSGNTIYFGEGSWLTVV.

The rearrangement uses TRBV4-3 and TRBJ2-7; D is unresolved. The CDR3 length is 13 residues. The germline gives CDR1 LGHNA, CDR2 YSLEER. Trimming took off 3 bases at V and 4 bases at J, with 10 bases between the two ends. The CDR3 DNA is TGCGCCAGCAGCCATGAGGTCAGATACGAGCAGTACTTC. This sequence encodes CASSHEVRYEQYF.

The sample holds a few counts of this clone. V gene TRBV27 combines with J gene TRBJ2-5; 8 nucleotides align to TRBD1. The length of the CDR3 is 13 residues. Per germline, CDR1 MNHEY and CDR2 SMNVEV (reference sequence). The V and J ends lost 5 bases and 5 bases, in that order; junction bases with no gene match: 4. CDR3: CASSTQGGETQYF. Written as DNA, the CDR3 is TGTGCCAGCAGTACACAGGGGGGTGAGACCCAGTACTTC.

The chain employs TRBV5-1 and TRBJ2-5; the match to TRBD1 covers 9 bases. The germline gives CDR1 SGHRS, CDR2 YFSETQ. The CDR3 consists of 14 residues. The J segment lost 5 bases and the V segment lost 4 bases, leaving 6 bases of the junction unmatched. CDR3 sequence (DNA): TGCGCCAGCAGCCCACAGGGGGCCGGGGAGACCCAGTACTTC. As protein: CASSPQGAGETQYF.

The J gene is TRBJ1-1, the V gene TRBV4-2, with TRBD1 matching 7 bases. The CDR3 has 16 residues. V was pared by 4 bases and J by 1 base, with 9 bases of the junction left unmatched. Germline V gene sequence: CDR1 LGHNA, CDR2 YNFKEQ. The CDR3 DNA sequence: TGTGCCAGCAGCCTCCAGTCGACAGGGACGAACACTGAAGCTTTCTTT. It is translated as CASSLQSTGTNTEAFF.

The rearrangement uses TRBV2 and TRBJ2-5, with D possibly matching TRBD2 (5 bases). Germline V gives CDR1 SNHLY, CDR2 FYNNEI. This CDR3 has 15 amino acids. Between the trimmed V and J ends, which lost 7 bases and 5 bases, there was a span of 20 bases. CDR3 sequence: CASIPGGNPSETQYF. The CDR3 nucleotides read TGTGCCAGCATTCCAGGAGGCAACCCCAGCGAGACCCAGTACTTC.

V gene TRBV5-1 combines with J gene TRBJ1-1; TRBD1 agrees at 11 bases. V lost 0 bases, J lost 4 bases, and 5 bases stayed unmatched. The CDR3 is 16 residues long. CDR1 and CDR2 (germline): SGHRS, YFSETQ. The CDR3 region is CASSLGDRGAITEAFF. CDR3 DNA sequence: TGCGCCAGCAGCTTGGGGGACAGGGGGGCGATCACTGAAGCTTTCTTT.

The V and J genes are TRBV7-9 and TRBJ2-6; D ambiguous. In germline, CDR1 is SEHNR, CDR2 FQNEAQ (reference sequence). This CDR3 is built from 14 residues. V gave up 4 bases and J gave up 1 base, with 5 bases separating them. The chain's CDR3 is CASSYQSGANVLTF. In DNA, the CDR3 is TGTGCCAGCAGCTATCAGTCTGGGGCCAACGTCCTGACTTTC.

V and J are TRBV5-4 and TRBJ1-2, with TRBD1 matching over 7 bases. The germline gives CDR1 SGHNT, CDR2 YYREEE (reference sequence). V lost 0 bases and J lost 5; bases outside the gene matches: 10. The CDR3 covers 16 residues. The CDR3 region has the DNA TGTGCCAGCAGCTTGGCCCAGGGGGGACAAACTTATGGCTACACCTTC. Amino acids: CASSLAQGGQTYGYTF.